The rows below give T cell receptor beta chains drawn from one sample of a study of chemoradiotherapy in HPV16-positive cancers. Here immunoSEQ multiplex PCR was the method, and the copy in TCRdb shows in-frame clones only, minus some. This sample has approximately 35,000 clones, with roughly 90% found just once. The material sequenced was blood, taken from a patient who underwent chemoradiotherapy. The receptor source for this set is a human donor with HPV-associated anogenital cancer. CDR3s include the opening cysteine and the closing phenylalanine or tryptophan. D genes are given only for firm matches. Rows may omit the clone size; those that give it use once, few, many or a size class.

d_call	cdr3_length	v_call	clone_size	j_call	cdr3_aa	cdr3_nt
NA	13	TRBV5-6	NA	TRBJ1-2	CASSRESNYGYTF	TGTGCCAGCAGCCGGGAGTCTAACTATGGCTACACCTTC
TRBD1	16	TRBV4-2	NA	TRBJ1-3	CASSQAGGEGGNTIYF	TGTGCCAGCAGCCAAGCAGGGGGCGAAGGTGGAAACACCATATATTTT
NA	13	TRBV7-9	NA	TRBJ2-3	CASSLVDTDTQYF	TGTGCCAGCAGCTTAGTAGACACAGATACGCAGTATTTT
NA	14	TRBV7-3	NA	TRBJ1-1	CASTISGGTTEAFF	TGTGCCAGCACCATTAGCGGGGGGACCACTGAAGCTTTCTTT
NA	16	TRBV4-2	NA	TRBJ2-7	CASSPLGGRGAGEQYF	TGTGCCAGCAGCCCCTTGGGTGGGCGAGGGGCGGGTGAGCAGTACTTC
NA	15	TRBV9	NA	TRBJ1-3	CASSVEGVSGNTIYF	TGTGCCAGCAGCGTAGAGGGCGTCTCTGGAAACACCATATATTTT
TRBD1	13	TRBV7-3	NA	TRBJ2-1	CASSSDRDNEQFF	TGTGCCAGCAGCTCCGACAGGGACAATGAGCAGTTCTTC
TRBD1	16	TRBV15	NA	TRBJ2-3	CATSRGGGQGTDTQYF	TGTGCCACCAGCAGAGGTGGTGGACAGGGCACAGATACGCAGTATTTT
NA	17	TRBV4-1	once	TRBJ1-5	CASSQDLVRRSNQPQHF	TGCGCCAGCAGCCAAGATCTCGTCAGGAGGAGCAATCAGCCCCAGCATTTT
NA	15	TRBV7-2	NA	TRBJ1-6	CASSLERWKNSPLHF	TGTGCCAGCAGCTTAGAACGCTGGAAGAATTCACCCCTCCACTTT
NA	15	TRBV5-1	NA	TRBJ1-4	CASSSAPATNEKLFF	TGCGCCAGCAGCTCAGCTCCAGCAACTAATGAAAAACTGTTTTTT
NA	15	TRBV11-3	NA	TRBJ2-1	CASSIGPWEDNEQFF	TGTGCCAGCAGCATCGGACCCTGGGAAGACAATGAGCAGTTCTTC
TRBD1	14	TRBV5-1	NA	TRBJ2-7	CASSTGQGTYEQYF	TGCGCCAGCAGCACCGGACAGGGGACCTACGAGCAGTACTTC
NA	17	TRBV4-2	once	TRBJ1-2	CASSQISGTQYNYGYTF	TGTGCCAGCAGCCAGATCTCCGGGACCCAGTATAACTATGGCTACACCTTC
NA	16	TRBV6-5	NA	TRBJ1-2	CASSYFPASSNYGYTF	TGTGCCAGCAGTTACTTCCCGGCAAGTTCTAACTATGGCTACACCTTC
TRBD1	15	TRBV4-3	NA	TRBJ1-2	CASSQVMRQGAGYTF	TGCGCCAGCAGCCAAGTAATGCGGCAGGGGGCTGGCTACACCTTC
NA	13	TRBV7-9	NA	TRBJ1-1	CASSWAIQTEAFF	TGTGCCAGCAGCTGGGCTATCCAAACGGAAGCTTTCTTT
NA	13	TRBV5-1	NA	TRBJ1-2	CASSFARGGGYTF	TGCGCCAGCAGTTTTGCCCGGGGCGGTGGCTACACCTTC
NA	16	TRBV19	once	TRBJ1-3	CASSRGRALPGNTIYF	TGTGCCAGTAGCCGCGGCAGAGCCCTACCTGGAAACACCATATATTTT
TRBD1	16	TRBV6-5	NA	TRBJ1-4	CASSYSRAGTGEKLFF	TGTGCCAGCAGTTACTCGAGGGCCGGGACAGGTGAAAAACTGTTTTTT
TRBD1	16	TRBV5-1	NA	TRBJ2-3	CASSLDSGQGGDTQYF	TGCGCCAGCAGCTTGGATTCGGGACAGGGTGGAGATACGCAGTATTTT
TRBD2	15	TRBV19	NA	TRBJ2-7	CASSKTSGISYEQYF	TGTGCCAGTAGCAAGACTAGCGGGATCTCCTACGAGCAGTACTTC
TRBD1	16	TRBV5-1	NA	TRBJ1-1	CASSVFRGTGKGEAFF	TGCGCCAGCAGCGTATTTAGGGGGACAGGGAAGGGTGAAGCTTTCTTT
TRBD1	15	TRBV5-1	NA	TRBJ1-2	CASSLGDRDNYGYTF	TGCGCCAGCAGCTTGGGGGACAGAGATAACTATGGCTACACCTTC
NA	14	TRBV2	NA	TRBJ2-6	CASSGQSGANVLTF	TGTGCCAGCAGTGGGCAATCTGGGGCCAACGTCCTGACTTTC
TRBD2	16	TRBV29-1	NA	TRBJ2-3	CSVDDGLAGGTDTQYF	TGCAGCGTTGATGATGGACTAGCGGGGGGCACAGATACGCAGTATTTT
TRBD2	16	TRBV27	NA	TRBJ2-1	CASSLWASGGANEQFF	TGTGCCAGCAGTTTATGGGCTAGCGGGGGGGCAAATGAGCAGTTCTTC
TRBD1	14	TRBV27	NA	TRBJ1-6	CASCRDRLNSPLHF	TGTGCCAGCTGCCGGGACAGACTTAATTCACCCCTCCACTTT
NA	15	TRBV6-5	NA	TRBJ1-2	CASSLRLGGPYGYTF	TGTGCCAGCAGTCTACGGTTGGGGGGCCCCTATGGCTACACCTTC
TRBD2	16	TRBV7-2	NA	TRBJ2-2	CASSLVAGPNTGELFF	TGTGCCAGCAGCTTAGTAGCGGGCCCGAACACCGGGGAGCTGTTTTTT
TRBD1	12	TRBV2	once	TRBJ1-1	CASSPDRFEAFF	TGTGCCAGCAGCCCGGACAGGTTTGAAGCTTTCTTT
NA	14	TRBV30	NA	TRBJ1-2	CAWTGQSGNYGYTF	TGTGCCTGGACCGGACAGTCTGGGAACTATGGCTACACCTTC
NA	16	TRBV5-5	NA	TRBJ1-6	CASSLTGKVLGSPLHF	TGTGCCAGCAGCTTGACAGGGAAGGTTTTAGGATCACCCCTCCACTTT
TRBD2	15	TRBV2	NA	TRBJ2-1	CASSENFSGENEQFF	TGTGCCAGCAGTGAGAATTTTAGCGGGGAAAATGAGCAGTTCTTC
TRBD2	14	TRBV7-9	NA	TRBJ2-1	CASSPGTSVNEQFF	TGTGCCAGCAGCCCAGGGACTAGCGTCAATGAGCAGTTCTTC
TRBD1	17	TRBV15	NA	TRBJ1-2	CATSRVTGQSLIYGYTF	TGTGCCACCAGCAGGGTGACAGGGCAATCGCTCATATATGGCTACACCTTC
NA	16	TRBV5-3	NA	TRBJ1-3	CARSLDRVLSGNTIYF	TGTGCCAGAAGCTTGGACAGGGTACTCTCTGGAAACACCATATATTTT
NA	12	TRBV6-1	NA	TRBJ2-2	CASRKGIGELFF	TGTGCCAGCAGGAAGGGGATCGGGGAGCTGTTTTTT
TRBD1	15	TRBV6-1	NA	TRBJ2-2	CASRDVDRGTGELFF	TGTGCCAGCCGGGATGTCGACAGGGGAACCGGGGAGCTGTTTTTT
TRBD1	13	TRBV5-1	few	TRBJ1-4	CASRGQGNEKLFF	TGCGCCAGCAGGGGACAGGGGAATGAAAAACTGTTTTTT
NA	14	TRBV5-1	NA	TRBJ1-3	CASSLEQGGNTIYF	TGCGCCAGCAGCTTGGAACAGGGAGGAAACACCATATATTTT
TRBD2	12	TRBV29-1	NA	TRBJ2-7	CSVVRGGYEQYF	TGCAGCGTTGTGAGGGGAGGGTACGAGCAGTACTTC
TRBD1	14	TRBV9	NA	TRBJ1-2	CASSDLQGMYGYTF	TGTGCCAGCAGCGACCTACAGGGGATGTATGGCTACACCTTC
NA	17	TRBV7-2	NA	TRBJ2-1	CASSSPEDPAPYNEQFF	TGTGCCAGCAGCTCCCCCGAGGACCCAGCCCCCTACAATGAGCAGTTCTTC
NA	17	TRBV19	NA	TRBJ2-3	CASSIDRTRFSADTQYF	TGTGCCAGTAGTATAGATAGAACTAGATTCTCGGCAGATACGCAGTATTTT
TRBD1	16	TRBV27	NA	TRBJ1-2	CASSLSGQLGDYGYTF	TGTGCCAGCAGTTTATCGGGACAGTTAGGGGACTATGGCTACACCTTC
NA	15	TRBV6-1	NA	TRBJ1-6	CASSESEGEGSPLHF	TGTGCCAGCAGTGAAAGCGAAGGGGAGGGTTCACCCCTCCACTTT
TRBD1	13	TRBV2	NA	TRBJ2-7	CARKGTGASEQYF	TGTGCCAGAAAAGGGACAGGGGCATCCGAGCAGTACTTC
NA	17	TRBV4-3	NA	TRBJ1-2	CASSQDEFGRGLRGYTF	TGCGCCAGCAGCCAAGATGAATTCGGCAGGGGTCTACGTGGCTACACCTTC
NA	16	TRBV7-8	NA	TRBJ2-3	CASSFLSWRGTDTQYF	TGTGCCAGCAGCTTCCTCTCCTGGCGGGGTACAGATACGCAGTATTTT
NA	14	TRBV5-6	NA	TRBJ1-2	CASSLRVTNYGYTF	TGTGCCAGCAGCTTGAGGGTTACTAACTATGGCTACACCTTC
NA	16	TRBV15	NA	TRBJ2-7	CATSRGLSSNSYEQYF	TGTGCCACCAGCAGAGGACTATCAAGCAACTCCTACGAGCAGTACTTC
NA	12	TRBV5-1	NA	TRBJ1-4	CASSDLKEKLFF	TGCGCCAGCAGCGACCTAAAGGAAAAACTGTTTTTT
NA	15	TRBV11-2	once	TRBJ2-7	CASSLEVGSSYEQYF	TGTGCCAGCAGCTTAGAAGTAGGGAGCTCCTACGAGCAGTACTTC
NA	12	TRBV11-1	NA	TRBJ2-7	CASSPTRDEQYF	TGTGCCAGCAGCCCTACAAGGGACGAGCAGTACTTC